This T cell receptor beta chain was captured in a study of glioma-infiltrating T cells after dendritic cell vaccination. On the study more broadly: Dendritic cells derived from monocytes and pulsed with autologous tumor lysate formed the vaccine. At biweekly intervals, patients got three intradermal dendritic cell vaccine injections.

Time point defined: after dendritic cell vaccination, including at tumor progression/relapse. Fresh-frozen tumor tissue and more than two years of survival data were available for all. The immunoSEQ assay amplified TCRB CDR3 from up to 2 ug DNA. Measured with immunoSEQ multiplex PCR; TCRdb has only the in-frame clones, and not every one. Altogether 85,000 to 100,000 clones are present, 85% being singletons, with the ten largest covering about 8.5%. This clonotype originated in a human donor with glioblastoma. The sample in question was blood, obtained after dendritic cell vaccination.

Here the CDR3 reads CASSESPASGRDTQYF. DNA for the CDR3: TGTGCCAGCAGTGAATCCCCGGCTAGCGGGAGGGATACGCAGTATTTT. The rearrangement links TRBV6-4 to TRBJ2-3, with 11 bases identical to TRBD2. J lost 6 bases, V lost 3 bases, and 8 bases had no gene match. The germline CDR1 and CDR2 sequences are MRHNA and SNTAGT. This CDR3 region has 16 residues.